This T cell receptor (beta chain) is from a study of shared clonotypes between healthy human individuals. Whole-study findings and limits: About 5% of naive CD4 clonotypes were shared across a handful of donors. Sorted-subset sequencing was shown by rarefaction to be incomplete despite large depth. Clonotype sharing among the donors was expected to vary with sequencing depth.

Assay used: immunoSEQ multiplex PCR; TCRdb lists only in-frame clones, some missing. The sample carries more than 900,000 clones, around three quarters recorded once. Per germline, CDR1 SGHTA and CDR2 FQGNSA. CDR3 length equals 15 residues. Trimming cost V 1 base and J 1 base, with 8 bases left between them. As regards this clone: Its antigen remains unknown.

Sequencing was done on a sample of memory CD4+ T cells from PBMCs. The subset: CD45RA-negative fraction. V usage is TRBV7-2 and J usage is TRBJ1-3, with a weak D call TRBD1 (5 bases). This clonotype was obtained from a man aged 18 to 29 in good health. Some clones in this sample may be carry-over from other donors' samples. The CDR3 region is CASSLGAGSGNTIYF. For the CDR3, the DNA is TGTGCCAGCAGCTTAGGGGCAGGGTCTGGAAACACCATATATTTT.